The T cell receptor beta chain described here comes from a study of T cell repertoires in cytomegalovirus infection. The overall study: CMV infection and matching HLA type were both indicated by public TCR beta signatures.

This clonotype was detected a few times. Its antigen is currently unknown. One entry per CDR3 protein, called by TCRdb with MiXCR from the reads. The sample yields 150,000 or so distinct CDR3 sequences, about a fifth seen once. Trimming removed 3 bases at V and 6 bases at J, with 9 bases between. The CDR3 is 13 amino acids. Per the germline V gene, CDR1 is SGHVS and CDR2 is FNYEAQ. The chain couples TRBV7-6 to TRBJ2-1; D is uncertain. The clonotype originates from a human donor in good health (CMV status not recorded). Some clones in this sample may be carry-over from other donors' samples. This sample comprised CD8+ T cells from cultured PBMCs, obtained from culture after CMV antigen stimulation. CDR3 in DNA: TGTGCCAGCAGCTTTCTAGTGTCCAATGAGCAGTTCTTC. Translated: CASSFLVSNEQFF.